Listed below are T cell receptor beta chains from one sample, sequenced in a study of T cell responses to AZD1222 COVID-19 vaccine. Sequencing used immunoSEQ multiplex PCR; TCRdb keeps in-frame clones, though not all of them. The sample includes 40,000 to 50,000 clones, roughly 88% of them seen just once. This specimen consisted of peripheral blood, obtained 28 days after the second AZD1222 dose. The receptors shown here come from an adult who received the AZD1222 COVID-19 vaccine. CDR3s include the opening cysteine and the closing phenylalanine or tryptophan. The order of the fields is D gene, clone size, J gene, V gene, CDR3 DNA, CDR3 protein. A D gene is named only where the DNA matches it firmly. Where a row states a size, it is once, few, many or the class of an expanded clone; other rows omit it.

d_gene: TRBD1
abundance: NA
j_gene: TRBJ2-3
v_gene: TRBV5-1
CDR3nt: TGCGCCAGCAGTCCGACAGGGGTCAACACAGATACGCAGTATTTT
CDR3aa: CASSPTGVNTDTQYF

d_gene: TRBD1
abundance: NA
j_gene: TRBJ1-2
v_gene: TRBV4-1
CDR3nt: TGCGCCAGCAGCCAAGCCCAAGGGACAGGCTATGGCTACACCTTC
CDR3aa: CASSQAQGTGYGYTF

d_gene: TRBD1
abundance: NA
j_gene: TRBJ2-1
v_gene: TRBV5-4
CDR3nt: TGTGCCAGCAGCTCCTCGGACAGGGGGCTCAATGAGCAGTTCTTC
CDR3aa: CASSSSDRGLNEQFF

d_gene: NA
abundance: NA
j_gene: TRBJ2-7
v_gene: TRBV21-1
CDR3nt: TGTGCCAGCAGCAAAGCCCCGGGGGAGCAATCCTACGAGCAGTACTTC
CDR3aa: CASSKAPGEQSYEQYF

d_gene: NA
abundance: NA
j_gene: TRBJ1-1
v_gene: TRBV6-5
CDR3nt: TGTGCCAGCAAAGCTACGAGGAACACTGAAGCTTTCTTT
CDR3aa: CASKATRNTEAFF

d_gene: NA
abundance: NA
j_gene: TRBJ1-2
v_gene: TRBV9
CDR3nt: TGTGCCAGCAGCGTAGCACAGGGCCGTGGCTACACCTTC
CDR3aa: CASSVAQGRGYTF

d_gene: NA
abundance: NA
j_gene: TRBJ1-1
v_gene: TRBV18
CDR3nt: TGTGCCAGCTCACAGGGTTCCAACACTGAAGCTTTCTTT
CDR3aa: CASSQGSNTEAFF

d_gene: TRBD2
abundance: NA
j_gene: TRBJ2-7
v_gene: TRBV2
CDR3nt: TGTGCCAGCAGTGTTCAGGCGGGGGATTACGAGCAGTACTTC
CDR3aa: CASSVQAGDYEQYF

d_gene: NA
abundance: NA
j_gene: TRBJ1-1
v_gene: TRBV19
CDR3nt: TGTGCCAGTAGTCCCTCGAAAAGGGAAGCTGAAGCTTTCTTT
CDR3aa: CASSPSKREAEAFF

d_gene: NA
abundance: once
j_gene: TRBJ1-4
v_gene: TRBV7-9
CDR3nt: TGTGCCAGCAGCTTGAGGCAGATTAATGAAAAACTGTTTTTT
CDR3aa: CASSLRQINEKLFF

d_gene: TRBD2
abundance: NA
j_gene: TRBJ2-7
v_gene: TRBV14
CDR3nt: TGTGCCAGCAGCATGCGGGGGGGCCTTGGCCACGAGCAGTACTTC
CDR3aa: CASSMRGGLGHEQYF

d_gene: NA
abundance: NA
j_gene: TRBJ1-1
v_gene: TRBV6-2/TRBV6-3
CDR3nt: TGTGCCAGCAGTTATAGGAGGGGGACTGAAGCTTTCTTT
CDR3aa: CASSYRRGTEAFF

d_gene: NA
abundance: NA
j_gene: TRBJ1-2
v_gene: TRBV7-8
CDR3nt: TGTGCCAGCAGCTTCCGGGATTACTATGGCTACACCTTC
CDR3aa: CASSFRDYYGYTF

d_gene: TRBD1
abundance: NA
j_gene: TRBJ2-6
v_gene: TRBV7-3
CDR3nt: TGTGCCAGCAGCTGGGGACAGACCTCTGGGGCCAACGTCCTGACTTTC
CDR3aa: CASSWGQTSGANVLTF

d_gene: TRBD1
abundance: NA
j_gene: TRBJ1-5
v_gene: TRBV19
CDR3nt: TGTGCCAGTAGTACCCGCCTGACAGGGAACAATCAGCCCCAGCATTTT
CDR3aa: CASSTRLTGNNQPQHF

d_gene: NA
abundance: NA
j_gene: TRBJ2-5
v_gene: TRBV9
CDR3nt: TGTGCCAGCAGCGTAGTTGCCAACGGAGAGACCCAGTACTTC
CDR3aa: CASSVVANGETQYF

d_gene: NA
abundance: NA
j_gene: TRBJ2-5
v_gene: TRBV5-4
CDR3nt: TGTGCCAGCAGCCCCCGGGGCTCGGCAGGCGAGACCCAGTACTTC
CDR3aa: CASSPRGSAGETQYF

d_gene: NA
abundance: NA
j_gene: TRBJ1-6
v_gene: TRBV7-9
CDR3nt: TGTGCCAGCAGCTCATCGGGGAATTCACCCCTCCACTTT
CDR3aa: CASSSSGNSPLHF

d_gene: NA
abundance: NA
j_gene: TRBJ1-1
v_gene: TRBV5-5
CDR3nt: TGTGCCAGCAGCTTGAATCCCTCCATGAACACTGAAGCTTTCTTT
CDR3aa: CASSLNPSMNTEAFF

d_gene: TRBD2
abundance: NA
j_gene: TRBJ2-2
v_gene: TRBV28
CDR3nt: TGTGCCAGCAGTTTATCGGGGGGGCCCGGTACCGGGGAGCTGTTTTTT
CDR3aa: CASSLSGGPGTGELFF

d_gene: NA
abundance: NA
j_gene: TRBJ1-2
v_gene: TRBV7-9
CDR3nt: TGTGCCAGCAGCTTCGACTTAAATGGCTACACCTTC
CDR3aa: CASSFDLNGYTF

d_gene: NA
abundance: NA
j_gene: TRBJ1-1
v_gene: TRBV29-1
CDR3nt: TGCAGCGTTCGAGCCCGGGGAACTGAAGCTTTCTTT
CDR3aa: CSVRARGTEAFF

d_gene: TRBD2
abundance: NA
j_gene: TRBJ2-1
v_gene: TRBV27
CDR3nt: TGTGCCAGCAGTAAACAGCAACGCGGGACTAGCCACTACAATGAGCAGTTCTTC
CDR3aa: CASSKQQRGTSHYNEQFF

d_gene: NA
abundance: NA
j_gene: TRBJ1-2
v_gene: TRBV6-5
CDR3nt: TGTGCCAGCAGCTTGAGTGGTAGCTATGGCTACACCTTC
CDR3aa: CASSLSGSYGYTF

d_gene: NA
abundance: NA
j_gene: TRBJ2-3
v_gene: TRBV2
CDR3nt: TGTGCCAGCAGTGATATTGGGGGCACCACAGATACGCAGTATTTT
CDR3aa: CASSDIGGTTDTQYF

d_gene: TRBD1
abundance: NA
j_gene: TRBJ1-2
v_gene: TRBV18
CDR3nt: TGTGCCAGCTCACCAACAGGGGGCGCGGATGGCTACACCTTC
CDR3aa: CASSPTGGADGYTF

d_gene: NA
abundance: NA
j_gene: TRBJ1-1
v_gene: TRBV20-1
CDR3nt: TGCAGTGCTAGTTTCCAGGTAAACACTGAAGCTTTCTTT
CDR3aa: CSASFQVNTEAFF

d_gene: NA
abundance: once
j_gene: TRBJ2-4
v_gene: TRBV11-1
CDR3nt: TGTGCCAGCAGCTTGGGATCCCTAGCCAAAAACATTCAGTACTTC
CDR3aa: CASSLGSLAKNIQYF

d_gene: NA
abundance: NA
j_gene: TRBJ2-1
v_gene: TRBV19
CDR3nt: TGTGCCAGTATGATGCAGGCCCATTACAATGAGCAGTTCTTC
CDR3aa: CASMMQAHYNEQFF

d_gene: TRBD1
abundance: once
j_gene: TRBJ1-2
v_gene: TRBV19
CDR3nt: TGTGCCAGTAGCCTGCCGGGACAGGGTAACCTAGGGCATTCAAACTATGGCTACACCTTC
CDR3aa: CASSLPGQGNLGHSNYGYTF

d_gene: NA
abundance: NA
j_gene: TRBJ1-2
v_gene: TRBV5-1
CDR3nt: TGCGCCAGCAGCTTGTGGAGCCAGGGAGGGATAGGCTACACCTTC
CDR3aa: CASSLWSQGGIGYTF

d_gene: NA
abundance: NA
j_gene: TRBJ1-5
v_gene: TRBV5-1
CDR3nt: TGCGCCAGCAGCTTGGCAGGGGCTAATCAGCCCCAGCATTTT
CDR3aa: CASSLAGANQPQHF

d_gene: NA
abundance: NA
j_gene: TRBJ1-2
v_gene: TRBV29-1
CDR3nt: TGCAGCGTTTCATGGGATGTCTATGGCTACACCTTC
CDR3aa: CSVSWDVYGYTF

d_gene: TRBD1
abundance: NA
j_gene: TRBJ2-7
v_gene: TRBV9
CDR3nt: TGTGCCAGCAGCGTCCACCCGGGACAGGGGTTCGAGCAGTACTTC
CDR3aa: CASSVHPGQGFEQYF

d_gene: NA
abundance: NA
j_gene: TRBJ2-7
v_gene: TRBV5-1
CDR3nt: TGCGCCAGCAGCTTGGGGGCGTCCTACGAGCAGTACTTC
CDR3aa: CASSLGASYEQYF

d_gene: NA
abundance: NA
j_gene: TRBJ2-7
v_gene: TRBV27
CDR3nt: TGTGCCAGCAGTTTATATGGAGAATACGAGCAGTACTTC
CDR3aa: CASSLYGEYEQYF

d_gene: NA
abundance: NA
j_gene: TRBJ2-3
v_gene: TRBV9
CDR3nt: TGTGCCAGCAGCCTCGCTGGGGGGATAAGCACAGATACGCAGTATTTT
CDR3aa: CASSLAGGISTDTQYF

d_gene: TRBD1
abundance: NA
j_gene: TRBJ1-5
v_gene: TRBV19
CDR3nt: TGTGCCAGTAGAGGGACAGGGGATATAGCAAATCAGCCCCAGCATTTT
CDR3aa: CASRGTGDIANQPQHF

d_gene: NA
abundance: NA
j_gene: TRBJ2-1
v_gene: TRBV9
CDR3nt: TGTGCCAGCAGCGTAGGGGGCAGGGGCAATGAGCAGTTCTTC
CDR3aa: CASSVGGRGNEQFF

d_gene: NA
abundance: NA
j_gene: TRBJ1-2
v_gene: TRBV2
CDR3nt: TGTGCCAGCAGTGTCACAGGGCGGGGAGGCTACACCTTC
CDR3aa: CASSVTGRGGYTF

d_gene: NA
abundance: once
j_gene: TRBJ2-1
v_gene: TRBV15
CDR3nt: TGTGCCACCAGCAGAGAGGCGGGGGCCCTCAATGAGCAGTTCTTC
CDR3aa: CATSREAGALNEQFF

d_gene: TRBD2
abundance: NA
j_gene: TRBJ2-7
v_gene: TRBV5-4
CDR3nt: TGTGCCAGCAGCTCCTCGGGGGGGGAGCAGTACTTC
CDR3aa: CASSSSGGEQYF

d_gene: TRBD2
abundance: NA
j_gene: TRBJ2-3
v_gene: TRBV7-6
CDR3nt: TGTGCCAGCAGCTTACTCCTAGCGGGGGCCACAGATACGCAGTATTTT
CDR3aa: CASSLLLAGATDTQYF

d_gene: TRBD2
abundance: NA
j_gene: TRBJ2-1
v_gene: TRBV11-2
CDR3nt: TGTGCCAGCAGCTTAACCCGACTAGCGGGTAACAATGAGCAGTTCTTC
CDR3aa: CASSLTRLAGNNEQFF

d_gene: NA
abundance: NA
j_gene: TRBJ2-7
v_gene: TRBV5-4
CDR3nt: TGTGCCAGCAGCTTTACAGGCCCTCTGGGGTCCTACGAGCAGTACTTC
CDR3aa: CASSFTGPLGSYEQYF

d_gene: NA
abundance: NA
j_gene: TRBJ1-3
v_gene: TRBV9
CDR3nt: TGTGCCAGCAGCGTAGGTCAGAGCTCTGGAAACACCATATATTTT
CDR3aa: CASSVGQSSGNTIYF

d_gene: TRBD2
abundance: NA
j_gene: TRBJ2-3
v_gene: TRBV18
CDR3nt: TGTGCCAGCTCACCACGACTAGCGGGGGCGACAGATACGCAGTATTTT
CDR3aa: CASSPRLAGATDTQYF

d_gene: TRBD1
abundance: NA
j_gene: TRBJ1-1
v_gene: TRBV25-1
CDR3nt: TGTGCCAGCAGTGAAGCCCCGACAGGGAGCACTGAAGCTTTCTTT
CDR3aa: CASSEAPTGSTEAFF

d_gene: NA
abundance: NA
j_gene: TRBJ2-5
v_gene: TRBV30
CDR3nt: TGTGCCTGTATCAGCAAGACCCAGTACTTC
CDR3aa: CACISKTQYF

d_gene: NA
abundance: NA
j_gene: TRBJ1-6
v_gene: TRBV6-5
CDR3nt: TGTGCCAGCAACTCGGTTAGTTGGGGTTCACCCCTCCACTTT
CDR3aa: CASNSVSWGSPLHF

d_gene: TRBD1
abundance: NA
j_gene: TRBJ1-6
v_gene: TRBV18
CDR3nt: TGTGCCAGCTCACAGGACAGGCTAAATTCACCCCTCCACTTT
CDR3aa: CASSQDRLNSPLHF

d_gene: NA
abundance: NA
j_gene: TRBJ2-2
v_gene: TRBV5-1
CDR3nt: TGCGCCAGCAGCTTGTTTCCGAACACCGGGGAGCTGTTTTTT
CDR3aa: CASSLFPNTGELFF

d_gene: NA
abundance: few
j_gene: TRBJ1-1
v_gene: TRBV7-3
CDR3nt: TGTGCCAGCAGCCCTAGGACTCGCCCTGGAGAAGCTTTCTTT
CDR3aa: CASSPRTRPGEAFF

d_gene: NA
abundance: NA
j_gene: TRBJ1-2
v_gene: TRBV12-3/TRBV12-4
CDR3nt: TGTGCCAGCAGTTTATTCGTCAACTATGGCTACACCTTC
CDR3aa: CASSLFVNYGYTF

d_gene: TRBD1
abundance: NA
j_gene: TRBJ1-2
v_gene: TRBV6-5
CDR3nt: TGTGCCAGCAGGGGGACAGGGCTGGATGGCTACACCTTC
CDR3aa: CASRGTGLDGYTF